What follows are 5 T cell receptor beta chains derived from one specimen sequenced in a study of T-cell memory formation after mild COVID-19. TCRdb itself ran the 5' RACE reads through MiXCR, one entry per CDR3 protein. The sample shows 250,000 to 300,000 distinct CDR3 sequences, under 20% of them seen only once. Material: PBMCs or a T cell subset sorted from them (not recorded which). These receptors were taken from a man between 18 and 35 years old who had mild COVID-19 (a few samples of this study predate the infection). Cell type and time point are not known.

The rearrangement links TRBV20-1 to TRBJ2-1; D possibly uses TRBD1 or TRBD2 (5 bases each). CDR3 size: 13 residues. Trimming pared 1 base from V and 6 bases from J, leaving 10 bases between. The germline V gene has CDR1 DFQATT and CDR2 SNEGSKA (reference sequence). CDR3 residues: CSARAGTTNEQFF. CDR3 nucleotide sequence: TGCAGTGCTAGAGCCGGGACCACCAATGAGCAGTTCTTC.

This clonotype was picked up a small number of times. The V call is TRBV28, the J call TRBJ2-1, with D hard to call. This CDR3 is built from 12 residues. Trimming took off 6 bases at V and 6 bases at J, with 9 bases between the two ends. CDR1 and CDR2 from the germline V gene are MDHEN and SYDVKM. The CDR3, as DNA: TGTGCCAGCAGGCCCGACGGCAATGAGCAGTTCTTC. Its protein is CASRPDGNEQFF.

This clonotype has ten or more counts. One base away lies a much larger clone, so this may be a sequencing read error. The J gene is TRBJ2-5, the V gene TRBV2; no clear D. This CDR3 is 11 amino acids long. Per the germline V gene, CDR1 is SNHLY and CDR2 is FYNNEI. V was trimmed by 6 bases and J by 5 bases, leaving 7 bases between them. The CDR3 is CASRLEETQYF. CDR3 in DNA: TGTGCCAGCAGGTTAGAGGAGACCCAGTACTTC.

This clonotype was found many times. V is TRBV28 and J is TRBJ2-7; no clear D gene. V was trimmed by 3 bases and J by 6 bases, leaving 12 bases between them. CDR3 length: 13 residues. The germline V gene encodes CDR1 MDHEN and CDR2 SYDVKM. The CDR3 nucleotides read TGTGCCAGCAGTTTGGTCCAAGGCCCCGAGCAGTACGTC. Protein sequence: CASSLVQGPEQYV.

The rearrangement joins TRBV6-2 or TRBV6-3 to TRBJ1-1; 9 bases agree with TRBD1. Germline assignment: CDR1 MNHEY and CDR2 SVGEGT. There are 18 residues in the CDR3. J was trimmed by 5 bases and V by 2 bases; bases with no gene match: 15. Here the CDR3 reads CASSYSLGDRELRTEAFF. Here the CDR3 DNA reads TGTGCCAGCAGTTACAGTTTGGGGGACAGGGAGTTGCGTACTGAAGCTTTCTTT.